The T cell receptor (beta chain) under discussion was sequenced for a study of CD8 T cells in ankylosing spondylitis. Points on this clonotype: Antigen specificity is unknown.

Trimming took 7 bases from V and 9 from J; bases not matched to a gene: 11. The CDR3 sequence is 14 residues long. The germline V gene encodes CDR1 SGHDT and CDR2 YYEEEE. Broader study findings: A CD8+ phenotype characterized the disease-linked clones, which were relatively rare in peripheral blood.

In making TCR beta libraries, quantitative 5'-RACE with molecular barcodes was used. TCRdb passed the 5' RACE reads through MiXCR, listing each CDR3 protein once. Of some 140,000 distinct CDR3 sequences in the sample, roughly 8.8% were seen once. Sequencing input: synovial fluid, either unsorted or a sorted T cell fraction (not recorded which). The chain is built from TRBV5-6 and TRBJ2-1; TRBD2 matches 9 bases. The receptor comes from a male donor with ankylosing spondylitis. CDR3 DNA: TGTGCCAGCCGCCCGGGACTAGCTTGGTCTGAGCAGTTCTTC. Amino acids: CASRPGLAWSEQFF.